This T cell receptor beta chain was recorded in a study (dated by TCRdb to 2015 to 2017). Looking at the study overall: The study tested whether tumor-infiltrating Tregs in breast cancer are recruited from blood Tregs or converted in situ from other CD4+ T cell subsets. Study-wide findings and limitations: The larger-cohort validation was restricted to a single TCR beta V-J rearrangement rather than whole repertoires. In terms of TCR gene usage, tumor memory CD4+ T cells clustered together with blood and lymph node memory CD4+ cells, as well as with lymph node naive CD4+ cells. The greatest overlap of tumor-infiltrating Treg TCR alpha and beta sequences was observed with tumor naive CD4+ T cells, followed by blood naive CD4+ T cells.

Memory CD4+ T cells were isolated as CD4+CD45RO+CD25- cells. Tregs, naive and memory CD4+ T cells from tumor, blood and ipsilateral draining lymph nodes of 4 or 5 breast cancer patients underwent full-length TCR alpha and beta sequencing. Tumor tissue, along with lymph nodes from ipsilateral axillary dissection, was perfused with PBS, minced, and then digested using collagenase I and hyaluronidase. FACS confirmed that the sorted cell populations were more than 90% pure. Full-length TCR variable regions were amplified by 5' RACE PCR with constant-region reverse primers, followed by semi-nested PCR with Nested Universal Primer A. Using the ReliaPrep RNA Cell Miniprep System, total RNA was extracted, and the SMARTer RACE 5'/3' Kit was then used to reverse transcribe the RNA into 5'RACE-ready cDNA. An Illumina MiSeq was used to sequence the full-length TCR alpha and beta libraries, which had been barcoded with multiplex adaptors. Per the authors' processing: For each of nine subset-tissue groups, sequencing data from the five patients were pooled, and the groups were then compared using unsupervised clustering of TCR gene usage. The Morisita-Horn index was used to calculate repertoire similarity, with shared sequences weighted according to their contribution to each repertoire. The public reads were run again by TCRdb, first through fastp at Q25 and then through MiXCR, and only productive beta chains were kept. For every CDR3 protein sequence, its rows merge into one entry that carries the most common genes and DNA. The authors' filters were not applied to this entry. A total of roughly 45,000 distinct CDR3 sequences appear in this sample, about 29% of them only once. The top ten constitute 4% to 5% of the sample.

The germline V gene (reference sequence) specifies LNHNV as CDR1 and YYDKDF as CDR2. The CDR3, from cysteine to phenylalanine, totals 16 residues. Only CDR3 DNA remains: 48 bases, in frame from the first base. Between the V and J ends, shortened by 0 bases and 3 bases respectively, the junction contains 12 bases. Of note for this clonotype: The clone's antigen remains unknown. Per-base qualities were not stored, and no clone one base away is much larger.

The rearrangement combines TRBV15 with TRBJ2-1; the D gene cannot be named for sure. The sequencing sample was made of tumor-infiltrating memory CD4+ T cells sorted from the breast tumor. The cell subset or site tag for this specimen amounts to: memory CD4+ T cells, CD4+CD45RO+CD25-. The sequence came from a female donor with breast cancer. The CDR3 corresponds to CATSREDPGLYNEQFF. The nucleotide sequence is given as TGTGCCACCAGCAGAGAGGACCCTGGCCTCTACAATGAGCAGTTCTTC.